This is a list of T cell receptor beta chains from one sample in a study of shared clonotypes between healthy human individuals. Profiled with immunoSEQ multiplex PCR; TCRdb holds only in-frame clones, not every one. The sample contains 2 million or so clones, 85% to 95% of which appear only once. Material for sequencing was naive CD4+ T cells sorted from blood. The receptors derive from a man between 18 and 35 years old in good health. The CDR3 runs from the conserved cysteine through the conserved F or W. A D gene is named only where the DNA matches it firmly. Only some rows state a clone size, as once, few, many or a class for expanded clones.

cdr3_length	v_call	clone_size	d_call	j_call	cdr3_aa	cdr3_nt
16	TRBV10-1	-	-	TRBJ2-3	CASSDGRGASTDTQYF	TGCGCCAGCAGCGATGGCCGGGGGGCCAGCACAGATACGCAGTATTTT
15	TRBV9	-	TRBD2	TRBJ2-2	CASSVGGSKTGELFF	TGTGCCAGCAGCGTAGGCGGGAGTAAAACCGGGGAGCTGTTTTTT
15	TRBV10-3	-	TRBD2	TRBJ2-3	CAISPRLADFHTQYF	TGTGCCATCAGCCCAAGACTAGCGGATTTTCATACGCAGTATTTT
13	TRBV5-1	-	TRBD2	TRBJ2-5	CASSQRGQETQYF	TGCGCCAGCAGTCAGCGGGGGCAAGAGACCCAGTACTTC
13	TRBV6-6	-	-	TRBJ2-7	CASSYGQSYEQYF	TGTGCCAGCAGTTATGGACAGTCCTACGAGCAGTACTTC
17	TRBV4-1	-	-	TRBJ2-3	CASSQILVTSSTDTQYF	TGCGCCAGCAGCCAAATCTTAGTAACTTCTAGCACAGATACGCAGTATTTT
14	TRBV7-9	-	-	TRBJ2-2	CASSASTPTGELFF	TGTGCCAGCAGCGCCTCCACACCGACCGGGGAGCTGTTTTTT
15	TRBV30	-	TRBD1	TRBJ1-6	CAWLGQGSYNSPLHF	TGTGCCTGGTTGGGACAGGGGAGCTATAATTCACCCCTCCACTTT
15	TRBV5-1	-	-	TRBJ1-4	CASSSAGGYSEKLFF	TGCGCCAGCAGCTCCGCTGGAGGCTACTCTGAAAAACTGTTTTTT
12	TRBV10-3	-	-	TRBJ2-7	CAIRGGGDEQYF	TGTGCCATCAGGGGGGGCGGAGACGAGCAGTACTTC
15	TRBV6-1	-	TRBD1	TRBJ1-5	CASTYWTGGNQPQHF	TGTGCCAGCACCTACTGGACAGGGGGCAATCAGCCCCAGCATTTT
16	TRBV5-6	-	-	TRBJ2-2	CASSPLSSTAAGELFF	TGTGCCAGCAGCCCACTCTCCTCCACGGCGGCCGGGGAGCTGTTTTTT
17	TRBV28	-	-	TRBJ1-6	CASSLLDSLSYNSPLHF	TGTGCCAGCAGTTTACTCGACAGCCTCTCCTATAATTCACCCCTCCACTTT
12	TRBV7-2	-	-	TRBJ2-7	CASSLNSYEQYF	TGTGCCAGCAGCCTAAACTCCTACGAGCAGTACTTC
13	TRBV30	-	TRBD1	TRBJ1-1	CAWSVGQPTEAFF	TGTGCCTGGAGTGTGGGACAGCCGACTGAAGCTTTCTTT
11	TRBV29-1	-	-	TRBJ1-1	CSVVKALRAFF	TGCAGCGTGGTTAAGGCCCTCCGAGCTTTCTTT
16	TRBV4-1	-	-	TRBJ1-6	CASSPSPATYNSPLHF	TGCGCCAGCAGCCCTAGCCCGGCAACCTATAATTCACCCCTCCACTTT
16	TRBV6-6	once	TRBD2	TRBJ2-1	CASSPHSGSSYNEQFF	TGTGCCAGCAGTCCTCATAGCGGGAGCTCCTACAATGAGCAGTTCTTC
15	TRBV7-2	-	TRBD1	TRBJ2-7	CASSLGQGVVYEQYF	TGTGCCAGCAGCTTAGGACAGGGTGTCGTTTACGAGCAGTACTTC
18	TRBV7-8	-	TRBD2	TRBJ2-5	CASSHPPGLEGMRRTQYF	TGTGCCAGCAGCCATCCCCCGGGACTAGAGGGAATGAGAAGGACCCAGTACTTC
15	TRBV5-1	-	TRBD1	TRBJ1-5	CASSRTGEVGQPQHF	TGCGCCAGCAGTCGTACAGGGGAAGTAGGGCAGCCCCAGCATTTT
15	TRBV18	-	-	TRBJ1-1	CASSPTGQKNTEAFF	TGTGCCAGCTCACCAACTGGACAGAAGAACACTGAAGCTTTCTTT
16	TRBV2	-	TRBD1	TRBJ2-1	CASSEAWTGTYNEQFF	TGTGCCAGCAGTGAAGCCTGGACAGGGACTTACAATGAGCAGTTCTTC
15	TRBV7-9	-	-	TRBJ2-3	CASSQEGGATDTQYF	TGTGCCAGCTCCCAAGAGGGGGGGGCCACAGATACGCAGTATTTT
12	TRBV6-5	-	-	TRBJ2-1	CATYSRPNEQFF	TGTGCCACTTACTCCCGCCCCAATGAGCAGTTCTTC
14	TRBV6-5	-	-	TRBJ1-5	CASSLQQGRQPQHF	TGTGCCAGCAGTCTCCAGCAGGGACGTCAGCCCCAGCATTTT
15	TRBV5-1	-	TRBD1	TRBJ1-2	CASSSDPGTGVGYTF	TGCGCCAGCAGCTCCGATCCTGGGACAGGGGTCGGCTACACCTTC
15	TRBV4-1	-	-	TRBJ2-1	CASSQGRDSLYEQFF	TGCGCCAGCAGCCAAGGGCGGGATAGCCTATATGAGCAGTTCTTC
18	TRBV4-1	-	TRBD2	TRBJ2-1	CASSRGLAGATSYNEQFF	TGCGCCAGCAGCCGAGGACTAGCGGGAGCTACCTCCTACAATGAGCAGTTCTTC
18	TRBV6-1	-	TRBD2	TRBJ2-6	CASSERFSGHSGANVLTF	TGTGCCAGCAGTGAGAGATTTAGCGGGCACTCTGGGGCCAACGTCCTGACTTTC
13	TRBV5-4	-	-	TRBJ2-5	CASSRDPQETQYF	TGTGCCAGCAGCCGGGACCCGCAAGAGACCCAGTACTTC
14	TRBV9	once	-	TRBJ2-7	CASSAEVDSYEQYF	TGTGCCAGCAGCGCCGAGGTCGACTCCTACGAGCAGTACTTC
14	TRBV11-3	-	-	TRBJ2-2	CASSLMGAGGELFF	TGTGCCAGCAGCTTAATGGGGGCAGGCGGGGAGCTGTTTTTT
14	TRBV11-2	-	-	TRBJ2-1	CASSPLGGYNEQFF	TGTGCCAGCAGCCCCTTGGGCGGATACAATGAGCAGTTCTTC
16	TRBV11-2	-	-	TRBJ2-1	CASSRSPFGPYNEQFF	TGTGCCAGCAGTCGCTCGCCCTTTGGGCCTTACAATGAGCAGTTCTTC
14	TRBV5-1	-	-	TRBJ2-3	CASSLGAPTDTQYF	TGCGCCAGCAGCTTGGGCGCCCCCACAGATACGCAGTATTTT
12	TRBV18	once	-	TRBJ2-7	CASSTFPGEQYF	TGTGCCAGCTCTACCTTCCCGGGCGAGCAGTACTTC
15	TRBV18	-	-	TRBJ2-2	CASSPGPGQAGELFF	TGTGCCAGCTCACCAGGGCCAGGGCAAGCCGGGGAGCTGTTTTTT
13	TRBV5-6	-	-	TRBJ2-7	CASSFPPVDEQYF	TGTGCCAGCAGCTTCCCCCCCGTGGACGAGCAGTACTTC
16	TRBV5-1	-	TRBD2	TRBJ2-3	CASSLVLAGSTDTQYF	TGCGCCAGCAGCTTGGTACTAGCGGGAAGCACAGATACGCAGTATTTT
14	TRBV10-2	-	-	TRBJ2-5	CASSEIGGWETQYF	TGCGCCAGCAGTGAGATTGGGGGCTGGGAGACCCAGTACTTC
12	TRBV2	-	-	TRBJ1-1	CASADLGVRAFF	TGTGCCAGCGCTGACCTGGGGGTCAGAGCTTTCTTT
14	TRBV10-2	-	-	TRBJ1-3	CASSADRSGNTIYF	TGCGCCAGCAGTGCCGACAGATCTGGAAACACCATATATTTT
14	TRBV14	-	-	TRBJ1-4	CASSPRLGAEKLFF	TGTGCCAGCAGTCCCCGATTGGGGGCCGAAAAACTGTTTTTT
15	TRBV5-4	-	-	TRBJ2-7	CASSFADRTKNEQYF	TGTGCCAGCAGCTTTGCCGACAGGACGAAGAACGAGCAGTACTTC
15	TRBV9	-	-	TRBJ1-5	CASSSGHNSNQPQHF	TGTGCCAGCTCCTCGGGACACAATAGCAATCAGCCCCAGCATTTT
15	TRBV7-9	-	TRBD1	TRBJ1-6	CASSSRQGVNSPLHF	TGTGCCAGCAGCTCAAGACAGGGGGTTAATTCACCCCTCCACTTT
15	TRBV27	-	TRBD2	TRBJ2-7	CASRRTSGSTYEQYF	TGTGCCAGCAGACGGACTAGCGGGAGTACCTACGAGCAGTACTTC
16	TRBV5-4	-	-	TRBJ1-1	CASSPKRGAKNTEAFF	TGTGCCAGCAGCCCAAAAAGAGGGGCTAAGAACACTGAAGCTTTCTTT
20	TRBV10-3	-	TRBD1	TRBJ1-3	CAISVVGGSALLYSGNTIYF	TGTGCCATCAGTGTGGTAGGGGGCTCGGCGCTCCTTTACTCTGGAAACACCATATATTTT